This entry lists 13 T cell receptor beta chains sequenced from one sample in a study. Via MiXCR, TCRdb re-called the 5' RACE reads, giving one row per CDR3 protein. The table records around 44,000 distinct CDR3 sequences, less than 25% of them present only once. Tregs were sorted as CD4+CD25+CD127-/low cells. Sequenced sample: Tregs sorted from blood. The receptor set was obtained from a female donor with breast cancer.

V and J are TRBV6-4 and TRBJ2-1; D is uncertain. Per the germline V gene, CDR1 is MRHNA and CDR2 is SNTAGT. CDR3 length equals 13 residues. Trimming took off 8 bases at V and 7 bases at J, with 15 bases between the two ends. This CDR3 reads CASSQMGENEQFF. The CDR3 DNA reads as TGTGCCAGCTCCCAAATGGGTGAGAATGAGCAGTTCTTC.

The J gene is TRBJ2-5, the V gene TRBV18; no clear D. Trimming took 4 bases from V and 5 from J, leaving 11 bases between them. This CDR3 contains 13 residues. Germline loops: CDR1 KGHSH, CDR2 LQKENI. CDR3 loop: CASSLSTQETQYF. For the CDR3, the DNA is TGTGCCAGCTCACTTAGCACCCAGGAGACCCAGTACTTC.

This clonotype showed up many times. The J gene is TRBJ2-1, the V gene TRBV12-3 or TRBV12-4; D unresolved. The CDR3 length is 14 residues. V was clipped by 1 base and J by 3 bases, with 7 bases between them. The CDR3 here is CASSLVGFYNEQFF. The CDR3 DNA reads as TGTGCCAGCAGTTTAGTGGGGTTCTACAATGAGCAGTTCTTC.

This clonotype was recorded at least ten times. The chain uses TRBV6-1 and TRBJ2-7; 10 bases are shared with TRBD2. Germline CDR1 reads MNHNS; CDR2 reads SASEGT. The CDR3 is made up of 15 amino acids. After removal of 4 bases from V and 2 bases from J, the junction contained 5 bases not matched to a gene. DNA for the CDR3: TGTGCCAGCAGTGTAACTAGCGGGACCCCCTACGAGCAGTACTTC. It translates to CASSVTSGTPYEQYF.

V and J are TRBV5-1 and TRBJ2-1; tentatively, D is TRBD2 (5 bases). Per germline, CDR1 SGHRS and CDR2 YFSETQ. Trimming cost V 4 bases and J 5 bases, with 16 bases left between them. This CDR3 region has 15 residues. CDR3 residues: CASSVLALLNNEQFF. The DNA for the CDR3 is TGCGCCAGCAGCGTCTTAGCGCTATTAAACAATGAGCAGTTCTTC.

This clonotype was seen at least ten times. CDR3 residues: CASSLRDSLKGSSYNEQFF. DNA for the CDR3: TGTGCCAGCAGCTTAAGGGATTCGTTGAAGGGGAGCTCCTACAATGAGCAGTTCTTC. The chain joins TRBV7-9 to TRBJ2-1; TRBD1 or TRBD2 may be the D gene (5 bases each). The CDR3 sequence is 19 residues long. Trimming took off 2 bases at V and 0 bases at J, with 20 bases between the two ends. Germline CDR1 is SEHNR and CDR2 is FQNEAQ (reference sequence).

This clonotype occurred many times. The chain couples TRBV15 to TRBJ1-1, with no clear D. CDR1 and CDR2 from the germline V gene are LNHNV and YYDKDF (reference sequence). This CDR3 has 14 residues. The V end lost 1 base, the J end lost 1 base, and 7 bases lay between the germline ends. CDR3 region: CATSRGNRNTEAFF. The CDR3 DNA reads TGTGCCACCAGCAGAGGGAACAGGAACACTGAAGCTTTCTTT.

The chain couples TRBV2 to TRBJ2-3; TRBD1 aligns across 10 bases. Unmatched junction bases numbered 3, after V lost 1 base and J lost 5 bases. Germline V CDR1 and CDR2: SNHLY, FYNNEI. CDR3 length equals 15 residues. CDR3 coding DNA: TGTGCCAGCAGTGAAGATAGGACAGGGGGAGATACGCAGTATTTT. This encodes CASSEDRTGGDTQYF. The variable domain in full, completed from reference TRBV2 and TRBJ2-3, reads EPEVTQTPSHQVTQMGQEVILRCVPISNHLYFYWYRQILGQKVEFLVSFYNNEISEKSEIFDDQFSVERPDGSNFTLKIRSTKLEDSAMYFCASSEDRTGGDTQYFGPGTRLTVL.

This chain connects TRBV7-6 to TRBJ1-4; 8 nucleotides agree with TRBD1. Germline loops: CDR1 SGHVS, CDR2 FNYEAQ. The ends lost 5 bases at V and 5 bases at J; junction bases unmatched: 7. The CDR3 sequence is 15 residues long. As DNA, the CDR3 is TGTGCCAGCAGCCCTAGGACAGGGCGCAATGAAAAACTGTTTTTT. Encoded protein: CASSPRTGRNEKLFF.

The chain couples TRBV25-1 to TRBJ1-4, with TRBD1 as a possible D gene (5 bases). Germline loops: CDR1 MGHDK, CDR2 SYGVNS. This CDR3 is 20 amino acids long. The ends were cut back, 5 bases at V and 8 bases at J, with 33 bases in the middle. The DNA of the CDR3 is TGTGCCAGCAGTTCCCCCCGGGGGGAGTGGTTGTCTCCAGTGGGCGAAAAACTGTTTTTT. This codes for CASSSPRGEWLSPVGEKLFF.

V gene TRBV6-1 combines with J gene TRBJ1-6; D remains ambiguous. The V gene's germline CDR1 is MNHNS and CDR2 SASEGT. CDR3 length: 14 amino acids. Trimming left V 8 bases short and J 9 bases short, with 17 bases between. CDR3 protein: CASGIYTGGSPLHF. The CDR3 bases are TGTGCCAGCGGTATATATACGGGAGGTTCACCCCTCCACTTT.

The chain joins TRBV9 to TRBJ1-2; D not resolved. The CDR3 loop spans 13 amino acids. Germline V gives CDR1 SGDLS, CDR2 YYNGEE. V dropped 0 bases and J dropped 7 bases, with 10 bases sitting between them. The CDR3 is CASSVAGLSGYTF. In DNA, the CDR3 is TGTGCCAGCAGCGTAGCAGGTTTAAGTGGCTACACCTTC.

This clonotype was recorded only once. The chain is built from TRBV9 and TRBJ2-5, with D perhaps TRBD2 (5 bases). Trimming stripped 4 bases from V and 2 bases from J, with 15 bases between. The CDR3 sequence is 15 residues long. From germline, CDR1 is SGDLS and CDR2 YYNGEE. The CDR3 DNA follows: TGTGCCAGCAGCCTAGCCCCTGAAGGGCAAGAGACCCAGTACTTC. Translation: CASSLAPEGQETQYF.